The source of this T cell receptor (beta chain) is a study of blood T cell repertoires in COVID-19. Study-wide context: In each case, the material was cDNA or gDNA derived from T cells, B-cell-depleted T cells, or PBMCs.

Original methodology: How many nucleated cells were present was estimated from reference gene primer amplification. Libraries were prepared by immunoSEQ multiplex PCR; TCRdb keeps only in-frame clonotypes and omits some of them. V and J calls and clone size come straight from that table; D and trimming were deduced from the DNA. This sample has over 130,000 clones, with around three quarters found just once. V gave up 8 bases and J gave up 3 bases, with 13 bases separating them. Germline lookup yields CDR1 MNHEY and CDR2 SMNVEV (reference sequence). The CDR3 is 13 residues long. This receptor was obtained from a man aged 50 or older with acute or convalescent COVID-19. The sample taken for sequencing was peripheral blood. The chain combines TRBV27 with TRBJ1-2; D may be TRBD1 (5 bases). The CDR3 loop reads CASAPGDHYGYTF. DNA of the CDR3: TGTGCCAGCGCACCGGGGGACCACTATGGCTACACCTTC.